These T cell receptor beta chains were read from a single sample in a study of T-cell memory formation after mild COVID-19. TCRdb reanalysed the 5' RACE reads using MiXCR and keeps one entry per CDR3 protein. Of under 450,000 distinct CDR3 sequences listed, about 15% were seen once; the top ten hold around a fifth. Sequences were obtained from PBMCs or a T cell subset sorted from them (not recorded which). The origin of the receptors is a man aged 18 to 29 who had mild COVID-19 (a few samples of this study predate the infection). Cell type and time point are not known. The CDR3 runs from the conserved cysteine through the conserved F or W. The D gene is left open where the match is weak. Some rows have no size entry. The others give once, few or many, or a class for an expanded clone.

j_gene,v_gene,d_gene,len,abundance,CDR3aa,CDR3nt
TRBJ2-5,TRBV7-6,.,12,few,CAIGSSTETQYF,TGTGCCATCGGTTCTTCCACAGAGACCCAGTACTTC
TRBJ2-3,TRBV4-1,.,15,.,CASTQVGAITDTQYF,TGCGCCAGCACCCAAGTAGGGGCGATTACAGATACGCAGTATTTT
TRBJ2-3,TRBV5-1,TRBD2,17,few,CASSPFLSGGYTDTQYF,TGCGCCAGCAGCCCATTCTTAAGCGGGGGGTACACAGATACGCAGTATTTT
TRBJ2-7,TRBV7-3,TRBD2,13,.,CASSLRRGGEQYF,TGTGCCAGCAGCTTACGGCGCGGGGGCGAGCAGTACTTC
TRBJ2-3,TRBV5-4,.,12,.,CASRVGVDTQYF,TGTGCCAGCAGGGTCGGGGTAGATACGCAGTATTTT
TRBJ2-3,TRBV5-5,.,16,few,CASSLVVGGVTDTQYF,TGTGCCAGCAGCTTGGTGGTCGGGGGAGTCACAGATACGCAGTATTTT
TRBJ2-5,TRBV7-7,TRBD1,15,.,CASSANRGSRETQYF,TGTGCCAGCAGCGCGAACAGGGGGAGTAGGGAGACCCAGTACTTC
TRBJ2-3,TRBV9,TRBD2,16,.,CASSARTSGSRDTQYF,TGTGCCAGCAGCGCTAGGACTAGCGGGAGCAGGGATACGCAGTATTTT
TRBJ2-2,TRBV14,.,13,few,CASSQDINGELFF,TGTGCCAGCAGCCAAGATATCAACGGGGAGCTGTTTTTT
TRBJ1-1,TRBV19,TRBD1,11,few,CASTRDRKAFF,TGTGCCAGTACTCGGGACAGAAAAGCTTTCTTT
TRBJ2-3,TRBV6-5,.,16,few,CASSYSSLGDTDTQYF,TGTGCCAGCAGTTACTCGAGTTTGGGGGACACAGATACGCAGTATTTT
TRBJ2-2,TRBV30,TRBD1,16,many,CAWSVLAGGNTGELFF,TGTGCCTGGAGTGTACTTGCAGGGGGGAACACCGGGGAGCTGTTTTTT
TRBJ2-7,TRBV28,.,15,.,CASRENRGRVYEQYF,TGTGCCAGCAGGGAGAATAGGGGCCGGGTCTACGAGCAGTACTTC
TRBJ2-5,TRBV30,TRBD2,13,few,CAWRGMGGETQYF,TGTGCCTGGAGAGGAATGGGGGGGGAGACCCAGTACTTC
TRBJ2-1,TRBV7-3,.,14,.,CASSLNDGDNEQFF,TGTGCCAGCAGCTTAAATGATGGGGACAATGAGCAGTTCTTC
TRBJ2-1,TRBV9,TRBD1,14,few,CASSEPTGYNEQFF,TGTGCCAGCAGCGAGCCGACAGGGTACAATGAGCAGTTCTTC
TRBJ1-2,TRBV6-5,.,12,.,CASRDQNYGYTF,TGTGCCAGCAGAGACCAGAACTATGGCTACACCTTC
TRBJ1-2,TRBV4-3,.,17,few,CASSQEALLRSNYGYTF,TGCGCCAGCAGCCAAGAAGCGCTCTTGCGCTCTAACTATGGCTACACCTTC
TRBJ1-2,TRBV6-6,.,14,many,CASSYLDGNYGYTF,TGTGCCAGCAGTTACTTGGACGGCAACTATGGCTACACCTTC
TRBJ2-4,TRBV5-8,TRBD1,16,few,CASRHRDSIAKNIQYF,TGTGCCAGCCGCCACAGGGACAGCATCGCCAAAAACATTCAGTACTTC
TRBJ1-3,TRBV20-1,.,14,.,CSAPDRDSGNTIYF,TGCAGTGCCCCAGACCGGGACTCTGGAAACACCATATATTTT
TRBJ2-3,TRBV5-1,.,15,many,CASSFWSGDTDTQYF,TGCGCCAGCAGCTTTTGGTCGGGGGACACAGATACGCAGTATTTT
TRBJ1-6,TRBV4-1,.,15,few,CASRYNDRLNSPLHF,TGCGCCAGCAGATATAATGACAGGTTGAATTCACCCCTCCACTTT
TRBJ2-7,TRBV6-5,TRBD1,13,many,CASNLQGAYEQYF,TGTGCCAGCAACTTACAGGGGGCCTACGAGCAGTACTTC
TRBJ1-1,TRBV7-2,.,15,few,CASSLNVAGVAEAFF,TGTGCCAGCAGCTTAAACGTGGCCGGGGTAGCTGAAGCTTTCTTT
TRBJ1-6,TRBV6-1,.,15,.,CASSLVGGTRSPLHF,TGTGCCAGCAGCCTTGTGGGAGGCACCCGTTCACCCCTCCACTTT
TRBJ2-1,TRBV11-2,TRBD1,15,.,CASSLAPTGNNEQFF,TGTGCCAGCAGCTTAGCCCCGACAGGGAACAATGAGCAGTTCTTC
TRBJ2-1,TRBV19,.,16,.,CASSVYGGSSYNEQFF,TGTGCCAGTAGTGTCTATGGCGGTAGCTCCTACAATGAGCAGTTCTTC
TRBJ2-6,TRBV5-1,TRBD1,18,.,CASRSDRGAFSGANVLTF,TGCGCCAGCAGATCGGACAGGGGCGCCTTCTCTGGGGCCAACGTCCTGACTTTC
TRBJ1-1,TRBV6-1,TRBD1,14,few,CAARGDRRNTEAFF,TGTGCCGCGAGGGGGGACAGGAGAAACACTGAAGCTTTCTTT
TRBJ1-1,TRBV6-5,TRBD1,17,.,CASSYRTGVSGRTEAFF,TGTGCCAGCAGTTACAGGACAGGGGTGAGCGGTCGGACTGAAGCTTTCTTT
TRBJ1-4,TRBV20-1,.,14,many,CSARDPRVEEKLFF,TGCAGTGCTAGAGATCCCAGGGTCGAAGAAAAACTGTTTTTT
TRBJ2-1,TRBV6-5,.,11,.,CASSYGSEQFF,TGTGCCAGCAGTTACGGGAGTGAGCAGTTCTTC
TRBJ2-4,TRBV4-1,.,13,.,CASSQVGGNIQYF,TGCGCCAGCAGCCAAGTTGGGGGGAACATTCAGTACTTC
TRBJ2-1,TRBV5-6,.,13,few,CASSFREPNEQFF,TGTGCCAGCAGCTTCAGGGAGCCCAATGAGCAGTTCTTC
TRBJ2-7,TRBV2,.,11,few,CASRGLNEQYF,TGTGCCAGCAGGGGGTTGAACGAGCAGTACTTC
TRBJ2-3,TRBV12-3/TRBV12-4,.,13,many,CASTIGDTDTQYF,TGTGCCAGCACTATCGGGGACACAGATACGCAGTATTTT
TRBJ1-5,TRBV6-2/TRBV6-3,.,12,once,CASSPSAGPQHF,TGTGCCAGCAGCCCATCCGCGGGGCCCCAGCATTTT
TRBJ2-1,TRBV7-9,.,15,few,CASVFRDSSYNEQFF,TGTGCCAGCGTATTTAGGGATAGCTCCTACAATGAGCAGTTCTTC
TRBJ1-2,TRBV29-1,.,13,few,CSAADGANYGYTF,TGCAGCGCTGCGGACGGAGCTAACTATGGCTACACCTTC